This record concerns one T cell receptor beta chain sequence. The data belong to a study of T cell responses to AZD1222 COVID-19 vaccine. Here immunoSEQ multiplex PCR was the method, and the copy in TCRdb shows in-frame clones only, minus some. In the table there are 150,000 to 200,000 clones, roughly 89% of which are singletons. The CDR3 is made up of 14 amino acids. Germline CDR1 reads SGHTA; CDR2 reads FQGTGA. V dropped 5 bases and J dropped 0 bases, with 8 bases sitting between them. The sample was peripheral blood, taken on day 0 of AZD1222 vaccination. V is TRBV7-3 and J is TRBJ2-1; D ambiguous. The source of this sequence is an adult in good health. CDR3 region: CASSPGPSYNEQFF. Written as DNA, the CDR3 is TGTGCCAGCAGCCCTGGGCCCTCCTACAATGAGCAGTTCTTC.